This is a list of T cell receptor beta chains from one sample in a study of T-cell memory formation after mild COVID-19. MiXCR, applied by TCRdb to the 5' RACE reads, yields one record per CDR3 protein. The sample consists of 250,000 to 400,000 distinct CDR3 sequences, 14% of them appearing once. Sequencing was performed on PBMCs or a T cell subset sorted from them (not recorded which). These receptors were taken from a man aged 18-30 years who had mild COVID-19 (a few samples of this study predate the infection). Cell type and time point are not known. CDR3s include the opening cysteine and the closing phenylalanine or tryptophan. A D gene is named only where the DNA matches it firmly. Clone size is shown for a subset of rows, as once, few, many or a class of expanded clone.

>NA|TRBJ2-1|TRBD2|TRBV7-9
CASSFTSGGANEQFF
TGTGCCAGCAGCTTTACTAGCGGGGGGGCCAATGAGCAGTTCTTC
>few|TRBJ1-1|TRBD1|TRBV5-1
CASSLADRGEAFF
TGCGCCAGCAGCTTGGCTGACAGGGGTGAAGCTTTCTTT
>NA|TRBJ2-3|TRBD2|TRBV7-2
CASSPLLAGGTDTQYF
TGTGCCAGCAGCCCGTTACTAGCGGGGGGCACAGATACGCAGTATTTT
>few|TRBJ2-3|NA|TRBV7-2
CASSYRDTTDTQYF
TGTGCCAGCAGCTACCGGGACACCACAGATACGCAGTATTTT
>NA|TRBJ1-2|NA|TRBV20-1
CSARDQGNYGYTF
TGCAGTGCTAGAGATCAGGGCAACTATGGCTACACCTTC
>NA|TRBJ1-1|NA|TRBV6-5
CASSYSISQNTEAFF
TGTGCCAGCAGTTACTCAATCTCCCAGAACACTGAAGCTTTCTTT
>NA|TRBJ1-1|TRBD1|TRBV20-1
CSAWTGRYTEAFF
TGCAGTGCCTGGACAGGGAGGTACACTGAAGCTTTCTTT
>NA|TRBJ2-2|NA|TRBV6-2/TRBV6-3
CASSQDRPQDRELFF
TGTGCCAGCAGCCAGGACAGACCGCAAGACCGGGAGCTGTTTTTT
>NA|TRBJ1-6|NA|TRBV4-1
CASSQESGLRYSPLHF
TGCGCCAGCAGCCAAGAGAGTGGACTCCGGTATTCACCCCTCCACTTT
>many|TRBJ1-1|NA|TRBV5-6
CASSLGQYTEAFF
TGTGCCAGCAGCTTGGGACAGTACACTGAAGCTTTCTTT
>few|TRBJ2-3|TRBD2|TRBV7-2
CASSLNGGLGLAGLEGTDTQYF
TGTGCCAGCAGCTTAAATGGAGGTTTGGGACTAGCGGGGTTGGAGGGCACAGATACGCAGTATTTT
>few|TRBJ2-1|NA|TRBV7-2
CASSSPDRSSYNEQFF
TGTGCCAGCAGCTCCCCGGACCGCAGCTCCTACAATGAGCAGTTCTTC
>few|TRBJ1-5|NA|TRBV7-9
CASSAIRNQPQHF
TGTGCCAGCAGCGCGATTAGAAATCAGCCCCAGCATTTT
>many|TRBJ2-7|TRBD1|TRBV5-1
CASAAQAGGLYEQYF
TGCGCCAGCGCCGCTCAGGCAGGGGGTTTGTACGAGCAGTACTTC
>many|TRBJ2-2|NA|TRBV5-1
CASSPPNTGELFF
TGCGCCAGCAGCCCACCTAACACCGGGGAGCTGTTTTTT
>NA|TRBJ1-2|NA|TRBV10-3
CAISEEAYGYTF
TGTGCCATCAGTGAGGAGGCGTATGGCTACACCTTC
>NA|TRBJ1-5|TRBD1|TRBV15
CATSSGRGAGQPQHF
TGTGCCACCAGCAGCGGCAGGGGGGCCGGTCAGCCCCAGCATTTT
>few|TRBJ2-1|NA|TRBV12-3/TRBV12-4
CASNQEGASSYNEQFF
TGTGCCAGCAATCAGGAGGGGGCGAGCTCCTACAATGAGCAGTTCTTC
>many|TRBJ2-2|NA|TRBV7-9
CASSFRGSDTGELFF
TGTGCCAGCAGCTTTCGGGGCTCGGACACCGGGGAGCTGTTTTTT
>few|TRBJ2-5|TRBD2|TRBV7-8
CASKLAGRFQETQYF
TGTGCCAGTAAGCTAGCGGGGCGGTTCCAAGAGACCCAGTACTTC